Listed below are T cell receptor beta chains from one sample, sequenced in a study of cytomegalovirus exposure and HLA in healthy donors. Measured with immunoSEQ multiplex PCR; TCRdb has only the in-frame clones, and not every one. The sample gives approximately 120,000 clones, roughly 68% of which show up once; about 4.4% is in the top ten. Specimen: PBMCs. These receptors all come from a woman between 45 and 65 years old in good health and CMV-seropositive. CDR3s include the opening cysteine and the closing phenylalanine or tryptophan. A D gene is named only where the DNA matches it firmly. For some rows the clone size is stated as once, few or many, or as a class when expanded; others skip it.

>NA|TRBV28|TRBJ2-1|15|TRBD2
CASSSLAGGRNEQFF
TGTGCCAGCAGTTCCCTAGCGGGGGGCCGTAATGAGCAGTTCTTC
>NA|TRBV2|TRBJ2-3|13|TRBD1
CASKQGAQDTQYF
TGTGCCAGCAAACAGGGGGCGCAAGATACGCAGTATTTT
>NA|TRBV6-5|TRBJ2-5|13|NA
CASSFDRLETQYF
TGTGCCAGCAGTTTCGACAGGCTAGAGACCCAGTACTTC
>few|TRBV10-1|TRBJ2-2|14|TRBD1
CASSRGWNTGELFF
TGCGCCAGCAGCAGGGGGTGGAACACCGGGGAGCTGTTTTTT
>few|TRBV5-4|TRBJ1-4|14|NA
CASSLTGPNEKLFF
TGTGCCAGCAGCTTGACAGGACCTAATGAAAAACTGTTTTTT
>few|TRBV18|TRBJ2-7|16|TRBD2
CASSPTLAGVTYEQYF
TGTGCCAGCTCACCAACTCTAGCGGGGGTCACCTACGAGCAGTACTTC
>NA|TRBV4-2|TRBJ1-5|15|TRBD1
CASSPGQGAGQPQHF
TGTGCCAGCAGCCCCGGACAGGGCGCGGGTCAGCCCCAGCATTTT
>NA|TRBV19|TRBJ2-7|15|TRBD1
CASSIGDRGNYEQYF
TGTGCCAGTAGTATTGGGGACAGGGGAAACTACGAGCAGTACTTC
>NA|TRBV9|TRBJ2-5|15|NA
CASGPHVAPQETQYF
TGTGCCAGCGGCCCCCACGTGGCACCCCAAGAGACCCAGTACTTC
>NA|TRBV18|TRBJ1-2|16|NA
CASSPETGIYSYGYTF
TGTGCCAGCTCACCAGAAACAGGGATCTATAGCTATGGCTACACCTTC
>NA|TRBV9|TRBJ2-7|15|TRBD1
CASSDDRTGAYEQYF
TGTGCCAGCAGCGACGATCGGACAGGGGCCTACGAGCAGTACTTC